This TCR beta chain emerged from a study of B cell selection in AIRE deficiency. The protocol was immunoSEQ multiplex PCR, while the TCRdb copy is restricted to in-frame clones and leaves out a portion. There are roughly 18,000 clones in the sample; just over 90% occur only once, and about 0.89% lies in the top ten. Sorted regulatory T cells were CD4-positive, CD25-high and CD127-low or negative. Trimming pared 7 bases from V and 5 bases from J, leaving 14 bases between. The CDR3 spans 13 residues. Germline CDR1 MNHEY, CDR2 SVGAGI. V gene TRBV6-5 combines with J gene TRBJ1-2, with D possibly being TRBD1 (6 bases). This clonotype originated in a human donor in good health. The specimen was CD4+CD25+ Tregs sorted from PBMCs. CDR3: CASNTRGIYGYTF. In DNA, the CDR3 is TGTGCCAGCAACACAAGGGGGATTTATGGCTACACCTTC.